Below, 18 T cell receptor beta chains from the same sample are listed, as sequenced in a study of T-cell reconstitution after alpha-beta-depleted transplantation in children. Preparing the TCRbeta library involved the use of unique molecular identifiers. A single record per CDR3 protein comes from TCRdb applying MiXCR to the PCR reads. The repertoire holds about 500,000 distinct CDR3 sequences, 30% to 35% seen once, with 2% to 2.5% in the top ten. The source was PBMCs from the stem cell graft donor, collected from the stem cell graft. The receptors were sampled from a human donor who donated a stem cell graft to a child with aplastic anemia.

This sequence joins TRBV4-1 and TRBJ2-1; a weak D match, TRBD2 (6 bases). The V end lost 0 bases, the J end lost 6 bases, and 12 bases lay between the germline ends. The CDR3 extends over 15 amino acids. CDR1 and CDR2 from the germline V gene are MGHRA and YSYEKL. CDR3 amino acids: CASSQDRSGVNEQFF. The CDR3 DNA is TGCGCCAGCAGCCAAGATAGATCGGGGGTCAATGAGCAGTTCTTC.

This chain links TRBV29-1 with TRBJ1-1; the D gene is possibly TRBD1 (5 bases). This CDR3 comprises 13 residues. Trimming pared 7 bases from V and 1 base from J, leaving 13 bases between. Per the germline V gene, CDR1 is SQVTM and CDR2 is ANQGSEA. CDR3 region: CSAVGRKNTEAFF. DNA of the CDR3: TGCAGCGCAGTGGGACGGAAGAACACTGAAGCTTTCTTT.

This chain joins TRBV6-1 and TRBJ1-6; 9 bases match TRBD1. The CDR3 has 16 residues. After removal of 9 bases from V and 9 bases from J, the junction contained 15 bases not matched to a gene. CDR1 and CDR2 (germline): MNHNS, SASEGT. DNA of the CDR3: TGTGCCAGTCTGGGACAGGGTATCCGGTTTCGTTCACCCCTCCACTTT. This encodes CASLGQGIRFRSPLHF.

This clonotype occurred a few times. This sequence joins TRBV5-1 and TRBJ2-1; 10 nucleotides match TRBD2. CDR1 and CDR2 from the germline V gene are SGHRS and YFSETQ. This CDR3 has 19 amino acids. Trimming cost V 0 bases and J 4 bases; bases outside gene matches: 13. The CDR3 DNA follows: TGCGCCAGCAGCTTGGGAACTAGCGGGACCAGGATGATTTACAATGAGCAGTTCTTC. This gives the protein CASSLGTSGTRMIYNEQFF.

The sample holds a few counts of this clonotype. The rearrangement uses TRBV20-1 and TRBJ1-1, with 7 bases lining up with TRBD1. Looked up from germline, CDR1 is DFQATT and CDR2 is SNEGSKA (reference sequence). V was pared by 3 bases and J by 0 bases, with 7 bases of the junction left unmatched. This CDR3 has 15 amino acids. CDR3 in amino acids: CSARGGGVMNTEAFF. The CDR3, as DNA: TGCAGTGCTAGGGGAGGGGGCGTAATGAACACTGAAGCTTTCTTT.

For this clonotype: A much more abundant neighbour one base away suggests this may be a read error. V and J are TRBV20-1 and TRBJ2-1; 9 positions agree with TRBD2. J gave up 8 bases and V 3 bases, and 5 bases lay outside the gene matches. Germline V gene data show CDR1 as DFQATT and CDR2 as SNEGSKA (reference sequence). The CDR3 sequence is 13 residues long. CDR3 loop: CSASSGSRHEQFF. The CDR3, as DNA: TGCAGTGCTAGTAGCGGGAGTCGGCATGAGCAGTTCTTC.

The J gene is TRBJ2-1, the V gene TRBV10-3; 9 nucleotides line up with TRBD1. CDR3 size: 15 residues. Per the germline V gene, CDR1 is ENHRY and CDR2 is SYGVKD. V dropped 2 bases and J dropped 4; count of bases not matched to a gene: 3. CDR3 nucleotide sequence: TGTGCCATCAGTGAGGGGGGACAGGGTTACAATGAGCAGTTCTTC. Residues: CAISEGGQGYNEQFF.

This clonotype was seen a few times. V usage is TRBV7-2 and J usage is TRBJ2-7, with 8 positions matching TRBD1. The V segment lost 5 bases and the J segment 1 base; nucleotides outside the gene matches: 7. This CDR3 comprises 15 residues. Germline V gene sequence: CDR1 SGHTA, CDR2 FQGNSA. CDR3 region: CASSAPGQASYEQYF. The CDR3 DNA follows: TGTGCCAGCAGCGCACCGGGACAGGCTTCCTACGAGCAGTACTTC.

This chain uses TRBV6-2 or TRBV6-3 with TRBJ1-5; 12 bases agree with TRBD1. CDR1 and CDR2 from the germline V gene are MNHEY and SVGEGT. V lost 2 bases and J lost 7; bases outside the gene matches: 3. The CDR3 has 15 amino acids. CDR3 DNA: TGTGCCAGCAGTTACGGTGGGACAGGGGGCCAGCCCCAGCATTTT. It specifies CASSYGGTGGQPQHF.

J is TRBJ2-3 and V is TRBV20-1; D possibly corresponds to TRBD1 (5 bases). The CDR3 spans 15 residues. The germline gives CDR1 DFQATT, CDR2 SNEGSKA (reference sequence). Trimming removed 0 bases at V and 3 bases at J, with 13 bases between. The CDR3 reads CSARDPRQRTDTQYF. The DNA of the CDR3 is TGCAGTGCTAGAGATCCGAGACAGAGGACAGATACGCAGTATTTT.

The chain carries TRBV6-2 or TRBV6-3 and TRBJ2-1; TRBD2 matches 8 bases. Per the germline V gene, CDR1 is MNHEY and CDR2 is SVGEGT. This CDR3 is 15 amino acids long. The J segment lost 9 bases and the V segment lost 5 bases, leaving 12 bases of the junction unmatched. DNA for the CDR3: TGTGCCAGCAGTCCTTTACGGACTAGCTTTGTTGAGCAGTTCTTC. Translation: CASSPLRTSFVEQFF.

V gene TRBV7-8 combines with J gene TRBJ2-7; perhaps TRBD1 as D (6 bases). The CDR3 sequence is 16 residues long. Germline CDR1 reads SGHVS; CDR2 reads FQNEAQ. Trimming shortened V by 2 bases and J by 0 bases, and 14 bases separated the two germline ends. CDR3 protein: CASSLLRQGSSYEQYF. DNA for the CDR3: TGTGCCAGCAGCTTACTTAGGCAGGGGAGCTCCTACGAGCAGTACTTC.

This chain joins TRBV7-2 and TRBJ2-6, with 7 bases identical to TRBD2. The CDR3 has 17 amino acids. Trimming at V came to 5 bases and at J to 0 bases, leaving 7 bases not matched to a gene. CDR1 and CDR2 from the germline V gene are SGHTA and FQGNSA. The CDR3, as DNA: TGTGCCAGCAGCCTGACTAGCCCTTACTCTGGGGCCAACGTCCTGACTTTC. This translates into CASSLTSPYSGANVLTF. Full variable domain (remainder filled in from reference TRBV7-2 and TRBJ2-6): GAGVSQSPSNKVTEKGKDVELRCDPISGHTALYWYRQSLGQGLEFLIYFQGNSAPDKSGLPSDRFSAERTGGSVSTLTIQRTQQEDSAVYLCASSLTSPYSGANVLTFGAGSRLTVL.

Concerning this clonotype itself: Because it lacks the conserved phenylalanine or tryptophan at the end, this CDR3 is likely a read error. The chain has TRBV29-1 and TRBJ2-1; 11 nucleotides align to TRBD2. CDR3 size: 15 residues. V lost 4 bases, J lost 0 bases, and 2 bases stayed unmatched. Germline-derived CDR1 and CDR2 are SQVTM and ANQGSEA. The CDR3 loop is CSVGTSGSSYNEQFL. CDR3 DNA sequence: TGCAGCGTTGGTACTAGCGGGAGCTCCTACAATGAGCAGTTCCTC.

The rearrangement uses TRBV6-2 or TRBV6-3 and TRBJ2-7; D gene uncertain. The CDR3 extends over 12 amino acids. V lost 5 bases, J lost 3 bases, and 8 bases lay in between. Germline loops: CDR1 MNHEY, CDR2 SVGEGT. CDR3 DNA: TGTGCCAGCAGTGGCCACGACTACGAGCAGTACTTC. This encodes CASSGHDYEQYF.

The DNA of the CDR3 is TGCAGTGCTGACCCGGGACACTCCTACGAGCAGTACTTC. Its translation is CSADPGHSYEQYF. The V and J genes are TRBV20-1 and TRBJ2-7; D possibly corresponds to TRBD1 (6 bases). V lost 5 bases and J 0 bases, leaving 11 bases between the germline ends. Germline loops: CDR1 DFQATT, CDR2 SNEGSKA (reference sequence). CDR3 length equals 13 residues.

This clonotype came up a few times. The rearrangement joins TRBV5-1 to TRBJ2-7; the match to TRBD2 covers 9 bases. V lost 4 bases, J lost 0 bases, and 8 bases stayed unmatched. Germline CDR1 reads SGHRS; CDR2 reads YFSETQ. The CDR3 contains 16 residues. CDR3 residues: CASSPEAAGGSYEQYV. For the CDR3, the DNA is TGCGCCAGCAGCCCGGAGGCAGCGGGAGGCTCCTACGAGCAGTACGTC.

This clonotype was seen a few times. This chain links TRBV20-1 with TRBJ1-5; D unclear. From germline, CDR1 is DFQATT and CDR2 SNEGSKA (reference sequence). The CDR3 spans 13 residues. V was trimmed by 3 bases and J by 4 bases, leaving 10 bases between them. CDR3 loop: CSASRQRNQPQHF. CDR3 nucleotide sequence: TGCAGTGCTAGCAGGCAAAGAAATCAGCCCCAGCATTTT.